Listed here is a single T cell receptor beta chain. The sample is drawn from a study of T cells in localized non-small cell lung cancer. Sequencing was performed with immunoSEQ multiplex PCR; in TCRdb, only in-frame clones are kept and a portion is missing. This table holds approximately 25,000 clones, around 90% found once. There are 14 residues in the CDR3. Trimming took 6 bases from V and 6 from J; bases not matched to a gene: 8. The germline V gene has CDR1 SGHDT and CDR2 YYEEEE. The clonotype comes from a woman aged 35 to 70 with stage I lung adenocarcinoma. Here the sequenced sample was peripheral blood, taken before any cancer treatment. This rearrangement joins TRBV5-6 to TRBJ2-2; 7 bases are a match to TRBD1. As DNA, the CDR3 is TGTGCCAGCACCCGACAGGGAAGACCCGGGGAGCTGTTTTTT. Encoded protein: CASTRQGRPGELFF.